This record covers a single TCR beta chain. Its specific antigen is unknown. Nothing much larger sits one base from this clone, and base qualities are not available. The library was built by means of the immunoSEQ multiplex PCR assay. A mixture of 60 forward primers for TCR Vbeta segments and 13 reverse primers for TCR Jbeta segments was used in the multiplex PCR. The CDR3 region of rearranged TCR beta genes was amplified from genomic DNA with a multiplex PCR assay. Amplified TCR beta libraries were sequenced as 87-base-pair reads on the Illumina HiSeq System. On the study's bioinformatics: A later analysis counted tens of millions of unique TCR beta chains across the 500 to 850 repertoires, and around 9.9 million of these chains were shared by at least two donors. To remove PCR and sequencing errors, raw reads were error-corrected and collapsed into unique sequences using a nearest-neighbor algorithm that merged closely related sequences. Alignment of CDR3 sequences to IMGT reference sequences was used to assign V, D and J gene segments. For a sequence to be retained, at least a six-nucleotide match to both a V gene segment and a J gene segment was required. Rearrangements were classified as productive when the CDR3 lacked stop codons and remained in frame with V and J, and all other rearrangements were classified as non-productive. Following IMGT convention, CDR3 was defined as the stretch from the second conserved V-encoded cysteine to the conserved J-encoded phenylalanine. The earlier analysis of some 600 of the donors excluded sequences that lacked an unambiguous match to a single V gene segment. In an earlier analysis of 587 of the donors, V segments were called functional above 56.7% productive rearrangements and were called segregating when the between-donor standard deviation exceeded 5%. To diagnose cytomegalovirus status from the catalog of TCR beta chain sequences, a statistical classification framework was built. A later analysis assigned V and J genes by comparing TCR nucleotide sequences with IMGT/GENE-DB human TR gene sequences. The TCRdist pipeline was used in a later analysis to assign CDR3 sequences and most-parsimonious VDJ recombination scenarios. In a later analysis, each TCR beta chain was defined by its CDR3 amino acid sequence together with its V-gene family, and reads lacking a unique V-gene family were excluded. As a way to deal with suspected cross-contamination and a sequencing artifact, a later analysis dropped 450 to 600 nucleotide sequences that were highly shared and had low generation probability. In a later analysis, a clonal expansion index for each public chain was calculated from normalized within-repertoire ranks of inferred template counts. Generation probabilities in a later analysis came from a VDJ recombination model fitted to out-of-frame rearrangements, and those results were checked against IGoR. In a later analysis, TCR-TCR, TCR-HLA and TCR-CMV co-occurrence was scored with hypergeometric tests, and a repertoire-size bias correction was applied to TCR pairs. To estimate false discovery rates, a later analysis permuted the HLA or CMV assignments 20 times. In a later analysis, co-occurring TCRs were grouped with DBSCAN, and TCRdist sequence similarity was added when clustering was performed within HLA-allele-positive subsets. Repertoires with fewer than 30,000 or more than 120,000 public chains, plus five repertoires with anomalous nucleotide sharing, were excluded from co-occurrence clustering. TCRdb retrieved this table from immuneACCESS and kept in-frame rearrangements only. Not all clones are present; in checked studies, unresolved V genes account for under half, and no reason is known for the remainder. That table furnishes V, J and clone size, whereas the DNA furnished D and trimming. This sample gives fewer than 150,000 clones in total; 65% to 85% of them show up just once. The ten largest account for approximately 2.3% of the sample.

The data belong to a study of cytomegalovirus exposure and HLA in healthy donors (dated by TCRdb to 2015 to 2018). With respect to the entire study: An earlier analysis of approximately 640 of the donors reported 250 to 300 Gb of sequence data and some 120 million unique TCR beta sequences from roughly 200 million T cells. Using immunosequencing, the study profiled T cell repertoires from about 620 subjects and related those repertoires to cytomegalovirus serostatus. To predict cytomegalovirus infection status, the study brought together high-throughput TCR immunosequencing, statistical association of individual TCRs with disease status, and machine learning. A later analysis re-examined previously published TCR beta repertoires from several hundred donors and added high-resolution HLA genotyping to investigate patterns of TCR occurrence. Rather than drawing on any new phenotypic data, the later analysis identified candidate immune exposures from TCR beta sequences and the way those sequences occurred across donors. HLA typing covered class I and class II loci at four-digit resolution. A separate validation cohort of more than 100 different subjects was used in addition to the roughly 620-subject first cohort. Typing coverage differed by locus: A, B, C, DRB1 and DQB1 were typed in roughly 620-630 donors, DQA1 in roughly 500, DPA1 in around 580, and DPB1 in just under 490. Among the roughly 390 genotyped donors, approximately 77% belonged to the genetic ancestry cluster associated with self-reported Caucasian donors. On average, over 200,000 unique TCR beta nucleotide sequences were sequenced per donor among a few hundred genotyped donors of the cohort, with 15% to 20% of those sequences being non-productive. In a later genetic analysis, genome-wide SNP genotypes for 398 of the 666 donors were used, and that subset was treated as a discovery cohort. Approximately 300 gigabases of sequencing data and roughly 81 million unique TCR sequences made up an early release that covered 640 HLA-typed donors. About five DR-DQ haplotypes were treated as single units for association and clustering because of strong linkage in the cohort. The study aimed to test whether signatures of past pathogen exposure could be identified by cataloging public T cell receptors. Donor age, sex, ethnicity and CMV serostatus were collected together with the repertoire data. Every discovery cohort repertoire had been produced on one sequencing platform. To decide whether each TCR beta V gene segment behaved as functional or pseudogenic, an earlier analysis of some 540 of the donors relied on high-throughput TCR beta sequencing. What the work shows at the level of the full study, not this receptor alone: The cohort was sequenced for TCR beta chains only, and without alpha or paired-chain data the features that could be detected were limited. A later analysis found that HLA-associated TCR beta chains were more clonally expanded and had lower generation probabilities than equally common non-associated chains. The classifier was reported to diagnose cytomegalovirus status with high specificity and sensitivity in both the original cohort and the validation cohort. Most TCR sequences were seen in very few donors, while some public TCRs were found in many individuals. A later analysis reported that several top co-occurrence clusters appeared linked to parvovirus B19, influenza, CMV and Epstein-Barr virus. A later analysis found that TCR association rates varied across HLA loci, with DRB1 alleles showing the most associated TCRs and HLA-C alleles the fewest. A further reported finding was that TCR beta sequences accurately predicted the HLA-A and HLA-B alleles for most subjects in the first cohort. In the study, around 150 TCR beta chains were listed as associated with cytomegalovirus. According to a later genetic analysis, donors in an Asian-associated ancestry cluster had fewer N-insertions in productive TCRs than the approximately 700-donor mean. HLA typing was unavailable for some donors at each locus, so association tests used only the typed subset. According to the authors, the approach could potentially be generalized to other disease states and immunological phenotypes. V-gene and J-gene trimming of TCR beta chains was associated with a missense DCLRE1C variant in a later genetic analysis, and the association was replicated in an independent cohort. Most CMV-associated TCR beta chains appeared to be HLA-restricted in a later analysis, and the HLA associations seemed to be driven largely by CMV exposure. Presence/absence analyses assumed roughly uniform sequencing depth across donors, an assumption that may not hold. Immune exposure information for the cohort was limited to CMV serostatus. Because counts were too low, 15 or so rarely observed V segments, including chromosome 9 orphons, were excluded from the earlier analysis of under 650 of the donors. In an earlier analysis of a few hundred of the donors, most TCR beta V segments were observed in productive rearrangements about 90% or about 30% of the time, broadly matching IMGT annotations. Correlated functional status among segregating V segments might reflect linkage disequilibrium, but an unknown experimental factor could not be ruled out. A group of highly shared sequence variants was considered likely to be a technical artifact of the sequencing pipeline. Specific HLA alleles were associated with 15,000 to 20,000 TCR beta sequences at a false discovery rate of 0.05 in a later analysis. A few of the identified cytomegalovirus-associated TCR beta chains were confirmed in vitro to be specific for cytomegalovirus antigens. Assigning TCR associations to individual alleles was difficult when HLA alleles, especially DR and DQ, strongly co-occurred. The 87-base-pair reads could not distinguish some IMGT-functional V segments, including TRBV6-2 and TRBV6-3, so those segments were excluded.

CDR1 and CDR2 are read off the germline V gene as ENHRY and SYGVKD. V ends up 6 bases short and J 4 bases short, with an unmatched junction base count of 4. Inclusive of the bounding cysteine and phenylalanine, the CDR3 is 14 residues long. The kept DNA is CDR3 alone, 42 bases in frame from the first base. The cohort comprised fewer than 750 healthy bone marrow donors. Cohort members were all nominally healthy when sampled, although unrecorded immune exposures were likely present. The donor was CMV seronegative and belonged to the group of 352 seronegative cohort members. A peripheral blood sample was collected from each donor, and TCR beta sequencing was performed on peripheral blood mononuclear cells. The Qiagen DNeasy Blood Extraction Kit was used to extract genomic DNA from the blood cell samples.

The sequencing sample was made of PBMCs. This chain joins TRBV10-3 to TRBJ2-5; TRBD2 matches 11 bases in the middle. The clonotype originates from a male donor in good health and CMV-seronegative. The CDR3 protein is CAISIAGGGETQYF. The nucleotides are TGTGCCATCAGCATAGCGGGAGGGGGAGAGACCCAGTACTTC.